One sample yielded the 26 T cell receptor beta chains listed below, sequenced in a study of post-analysis software for immune sequencing data. Antigens for these TCRs are unknown. Study-level findings and limits: Roughly 5 TRBV segments occurring more often in patients than controls included TRBV5-6, TRBV5-1 and TRBV20-1.

Unique molecular identifiers were carried by the TCR beta cDNA libraries. Each CDR3 protein is one row after TCRdb ran MiXCR on the PCR reads. Here the sample spans hundreds of thousands of distinct CDR3 sequences, 25% to 30% being singletons. Sequenced sample: blood. These receptors were taken from a girl aged 5-17 years with multiple sclerosis.

J is TRBJ2-3 and V is TRBV27, with D tentatively TRBD2 (6 bases). CDR3 size: 15 residues. The germline CDR1 and CDR2 sequences are MNHEY and SMNVEV (reference sequence). Deletions cut 0 bases from V and 2 bases from J, with 9 bases between. CDR3: CASSLSAGPTDTQYF. For the CDR3, the DNA is TGTGCCAGCAGTTTATCGGCGGGACCCACAGATACGCAGTATTTT.

This clonotype has ten or more counts. V is TRBV10-3 and J is TRBJ2-7; D is unresolved. The CDR3 has 11 residues. Looked up from germline, CDR1 is ENHRY and CDR2 is SYGVKD. Trimming stripped 0 bases from V and 6 bases from J, with 3 bases between. For the CDR3, the DNA is TGTGCCATCAGTGAGTCCGGCGAGCAGTACTTC. Translation: CAISESGEQYF.

This clonotype was observed a handful of times. The chain is built from TRBV20-1 and TRBJ1-5; D is unresolved. The CDR3 consists of 11 residues. The germline V and J ends were trimmed by 1 base and 6 bases, with 4 bases remaining between them. From germline, CDR1 is DFQATT and CDR2 SNEGSKA (reference sequence). The CDR3 loop is CSARGVQPQHF. As DNA, the CDR3 is TGCAGTGCTAGAGGAGTTCAGCCCCAGCATTTT.

The gene calls are TRBV20-1 and TRBJ2-1; possibly TRBD1 or TRBD2 for D (6 bases each). The germline CDR1 and CDR2 sequences are DFQATT and SNEGSKA (reference sequence). The CDR3 runs 14 residues. Trimming stripped 7 bases from V and 0 bases from J, with 13 bases between. The CDR3 is CSVHGGGSYNEQFF. CDR3 nucleotide sequence: TGCAGTGTACACGGGGGCGGCTCCTACAATGAGCAGTTCTTC.

The genes are TRBV6-2 or TRBV6-3 and TRBJ1-5; perhaps TRBD1 as D (6 bases). The V gene lost 3 bases and the J gene lost 6 bases, with 15 bases spanning the gap. The germline gives CDR1 MNHEY, CDR2 SVGEGT. This CDR3 contains 15 residues. The CDR3: CASSYAAGAVQPQHF. CDR3 nucleotides: TGTGCCAGCAGTTATGCGGCAGGGGCGGTTCAGCCCCAGCATTTT.

This clonotype turned up a few times. This chain links TRBV10-3 with TRBJ2-3; perhaps D is TRBD1 or TRBD2 (8 bases each). The CDR3 is 17 residues long. The V and J ends lost 0 bases and 5 bases respectively, with 18 bases between them. Germline CDR1 and CDR2: ENHRY and SYGVKD. In DNA form, the CDR3 reads TGTGCCATCAGTGAGTCTACCGTAGCGGGGACAGGAGATACGCAGTATTTT. Translated: CAISESTVAGTGDTQYF.

The genes are TRBV7-2 and TRBJ2-2; D assignment may be TRBD1 or TRBD2 (6 bases each). Germline values: CDR1 SGHTA, CDR2 FQGNSA. The CDR3 has 16 amino acids. Trimming stripped 0 bases from V and 1 base from J, with 9 bases between. The CDR3 bases are TGTGCCAGCAGCTTAGCGGGGGGCGGGAACACCGGGGAGCTGTTTTTT. Protein: CASSLAGGGNTGELFF.

This rearrangement joins TRBV9 to TRBJ1-5; 8 nucleotides match TRBD1. The CDR3 totals 15 residues. The J segment lost 6 bases and the V segment lost 0 bases, leaving 5 bases of the junction unmatched. The germline gives CDR1 SGDLS, CDR2 YYNGEE. The DNA for the CDR3 is TGTGCCAGCAGCGTAGAACAGGGGGTGGGTCAGCCCCAGCATTTT. It translates to CASSVEQGVGQPQHF.

The table lists this clonotype with a few counts. V usage is TRBV6-2 or TRBV6-3 and J usage is TRBJ2-7; TRBD2 matches at 7 bases. V lost 8 bases to trimming and J lost 2 bases; unmatched junction nucleotides: 12. The CDR3 has 15 residues. Germline V gene sequence: CDR1 MNHEY, CDR2 SVGEGT. The CDR3 coding sequence is TGTGCCAGCTGTAAAGTCCGGGAGGCGACCTACGAGCAGTACTTC. This sequence encodes CASCKVREATYEQYF.

This chain connects TRBV5-1 to TRBJ2-3, with 10 nucleotides matching TRBD2. Germline values: CDR1 SGHRS, CDR2 YFSETQ. There are 13 residues in the CDR3. V lost 2 bases, J lost 6 bases, and 0 bases stayed unmatched. CDR3 sequence: CASSFSGRDTQYF. The CDR3 DNA follows: TGCGCCAGCAGCTTTAGCGGGAGGGATACGCAGTATTTT.

As for this clonotype: A junction end diverges from the germline sequence, so it may reflect a read error. The CDR3 nucleotides read TGCAGTGCTAGACCAGCGGGGGGCAGCTCCTGCGAGCAGTACTTC. Translating it yields CSARPAGGSSCEQYF. The V call is TRBV20-1, the J call TRBJ2-5; TRBD2 aligns across 9 bases. The end of the DNA is better explained by TRBJ2-7, so the J call may be wrong. Germline CDR1 is DFQATT and CDR2 is SNEGSKA (reference sequence). The CDR3 totals 15 residues.

This clonotype was counted many times. The rearrangement links TRBV5-6 to TRBJ2-1, with TRBD2 as a possible D gene (5 bases). Trimming stripped 1 base from V and 4 bases from J, with 15 bases between. Germline CDR1 SGHDT, CDR2 YYEEEE. This CDR3 spans 16 amino acids. The CDR3 DNA reads TGTGCCAGCAGCTTGTACACAGTAGCGACATACAATGAGCAGTTCTTC. The encoded protein is CASSLYTVATYNEQFF.

This chain's CDR3 is CSARDLAWTGGYQPQHF. The CDR3 DNA reads as TGCAGTGCTAGAGATCTCGCTTGGACAGGGGGCTATCAGCCCCAGCATTTT. The chain has TRBV20-1 and TRBJ1-5; 11 bases are shared with TRBD1. V dropped 0 bases and J dropped 5; count of bases not matched to a gene: 9. Germline V gene sequence: CDR1 DFQATT, CDR2 SNEGSKA (reference sequence). This CDR3 has 17 residues.

This clonotype was detected ten times or more. The J gene is TRBJ2-5, the V gene TRBV9, with D possibly TRBD1 on 5 matching bases. Trimming took off 3 bases at V and 2 bases at J, with 8 bases between the two ends. The CDR3 is 13 amino acids. Germline V lookup: CDR1 SGDLS, CDR2 YYNGEE. Here the CDR3 DNA reads TGTGCCAGCAGCGGGACACCTCAAGAGACCCAGTACTTC. Its translation: CASSGTPQETQYF.

This clonotype showed up just a few times. The rearrangement uses TRBV12-3 or TRBV12-4 and TRBJ1-2; TRBD1 matches at 8 bases. The CDR3 is 12 amino acids. The V gene end was trimmed by 10 bases and the J gene end by 7 bases; junction bases not matched to a gene: 8. The CDR3 sequence: CATTGGLSGYTF. DNA for the CDR3: TGTGCCACCACAGGGGGATTGAGTGGCTACACCTTC.

The V and J genes are TRBV2 and TRBJ1-2, with 7 positions matching TRBD1. CDR1 and CDR2 from the germline V gene are SNHLY and FYNNEI. With 7 bases clipped from V and 7 bases from J, the junction kept 18 bases outside the gene matches. The CDR3 runs 16 residues. The CDR3, as DNA: TGTGCCAGCACCCCAGTATACAGGGGAGAAGGGTTTGGCTACACCTTC. It specifies CASTPVYRGEGFGYTF.

The chain links TRBV20-1 to TRBJ2-5; D ambiguous. The CDR3 covers 11 residues. Germline V gene sequence: CDR1 DFQATT, CDR2 SNEGSKA (reference sequence). V dropped 7 bases and J dropped 4 bases, with 10 bases sitting between them. The CDR3 protein is CSGLDRETQYF. The CDR3 nucleotides read TGCAGTGGGTTAGACCGAGAGACCCAGTACTTC.

To note about this clonotype: A single base separates this from a much larger clone, so it may be a read error. This rearrangement joins TRBV29-1 to TRBJ2-5; D uncertain. There are 12 residues in the CDR3. CDR1 and CDR2 from the germline V gene are SQVTM and ANQGSEA. The CDR3 sequence: CSGEFQQETQYF. Here the CDR3 DNA reads TGCAGCGGTGAATTCCAGCAAGAGACCCAGTACTTC. Full variable domain (rest looked up from reference TRBV29-1 and TRBJ2-5): SAVISQKPSRDICQRGTSLTIQCQVDSQVTMMFWYRQQPGQSLTLIATANQGSEATYESGFVIDKFPISRPNLTFSTLTVSNMSPEDSSIYLCSGEFQQETQYFGPGTRLLVL.

The chain recombines TRBV5-8 with TRBJ2-1; D gene unclear. The end of the DNA aligns better with TRBJ2-7, so the J call may be wrong. Germline V CDR1 and CDR2: SGHTS, YDEGEE. The CDR3 spans 14 residues. The DNA for the CDR3 is TGTGCCATTTGGAGTACACCCTCCTACAATGAGCAGTACTTC. It codes for CAIWSTPSYNEQYF.

The chain has TRBV5-1 and TRBJ1-2; 10 nucleotides agree with TRBD1. V was clipped by 3 bases and J by 4 bases; unmatched bases: 3. The germline gives CDR1 SGHRS, CDR2 YFSETQ. The CDR3 runs to 14 residues. CDR3 nucleotides: TGCGCCAGCAGCTCGGGGACAGGGGCCTATGGCTACACCTTC. Protein sequence: CASSSGTGAYGYTF.

This sequence joins TRBV5-4 and TRBJ2-2; D assignment may be TRBD1 or TRBD2 (5 bases each). The CDR3 is 16 amino acids. With 3 bases removed from V and 1 base from J, the gap between germline ends came to 13 bases. Germline V gives CDR1 SGHNT, CDR2 YYREEE (reference sequence). Here the CDR3 DNA reads TGTGCCAGCAGCTCGCCGGGACCCTGGAACACCGGGGAGCTGTTTTTT. It is translated as CASSSPGPWNTGELFF.

This chain links TRBV4-1 with TRBJ2-7, with 11 bases aligning to TRBD1. From germline, CDR1 is MGHRA and CDR2 YSYEKL. J was trimmed by 5 bases and V by 5 bases; bases with no gene match: 5. The CDR3 is 14 residues long. The CDR3 loop is CASSTGQGAHEQYF. The CDR3 region has the DNA TGCGCCAGCAGCACCGGACAGGGGGCCCACGAGCAGTACTTC.

The J gene is TRBJ1-1, the V gene TRBV5-1; TRBD1 matches at 11 bases. This CDR3 has 17 residues. Trimming removed 4 bases from V and 2 bases from J; junction bases left unmatched: 10. CDR1 is SGHRS, CDR2 YFSETQ, per germline. CDR3 DNA sequence: TGCGCCAGCAGCCCAGGACAGGGGGCCGGAACTAACACTGAAGCTTTCTTT. Its protein is CASSPGQGAGTNTEAFF.

This clonotype showed up just a few times. The chain combines TRBV20-1 with TRBJ2-1; TRBD2 aligns across 11 bases. The CDR3 has 18 amino acids. J was trimmed by 0 bases and V by 4 bases; bases with no gene match: 11. Germline loops: CDR1 DFQATT, CDR2 SNEGSKA (reference sequence). The CDR3 coding sequence is TGCAGTGCTACCCCGGTAGCGGGAGGGCCGAACTCCTACAATGAGCAGTTCTTC. It codes for CSATPVAGGPNSYNEQFF.

The rearrangement joins TRBV29-1 to TRBJ2-2, with 7 positions matching TRBD2. J gave up 1 base and V 3 bases, and 2 bases lay outside the gene matches. CDR1 SQVTM and CDR2 ANQGSEA come from the germline V gene. The CDR3 length is 14 residues. Written as DNA, the CDR3 is TGCAGCGTTGACAGGGAGGGGAACACCGGGGAGCTGTTTTTT. It specifies CSVDREGNTGELFF.

The V gene is TRBV28, the J gene TRBJ2-1; the match to TRBD1 covers 8 bases. This CDR3 has 17 amino acids. Germline trimming cut 2 bases from V and 4 bases from J; bases unmatched to any gene: 10. Germline assignment: CDR1 MDHEN and CDR2 SYDVKM. The chain's CDR3 is CASSLPRTGQLYNEQFF. DNA of the CDR3: TGTGCCAGCAGTTTACCCCGGACAGGGCAACTATACAATGAGCAGTTCTTC.